This paragraph reports one T cell receptor beta chain. Isolated per sample were at least 6 million PBMCs. There were at least 6 micrograms of total RNA extracted from every sample. The data belong to a study of blood T cells in healthy people across ages. The CDR3 length is 13 residues. The V end lost 5 bases, the J end lost 11 bases, and 16 bases lay between the germline ends. Combining a sample-barcoded 5' primer with a J-beta primer mix, a second PCR ran for 7 to 11 cycles. The authors tagged each cDNA molecule using a template-switch adaptor with 12 random nucleotides. A minimum of 3 million CDR3-containing paired-end reads was obtained for each sample. TCRdb fed the 5' RACE reads into MiXCR, producing one record per CDR3 protein. The sample gives more than 650,000 distinct CDR3 sequences, 22% of which show up once; around a fifth is in the top ten.

This clonotype was obtained from a man between 65 and 85 years old in good health. Source material: blood. V gene TRBV12-3 or TRBV12-4 combines with J gene TRBJ2-4, with TRBD2 as a possible D gene (5 bases). This CDR3 is CASSPRGRGFQYF. In DNA, the CDR3 is TGTGCCAGCAGTCCCCGGGGTCGGGGATTTCAGTACTTC.